A single sample is the source of the 29 T cell receptor beta chains below, sequenced in a study of CD8 T cells in Susac syndrome (dated by TCRdb to 2018 to 2020). Library creation used the immunoSEQ multiplex PCR assay. RNA was extracted using the RNeasy kit, and about 0.5 to 1 microgram was reverse transcribed with random hexamers. Using fastp trimming at Q25 and MiXCR clonotype assembly, TCRdb reanalyzed the public sequencing data and kept in-frame beta chains. All rows with the same CDR3 protein become a single entry with the most common DNA and genes. The sample contains about 250,000 distinct CDR3 sequences, about 93% of them found a single time. Roughly 0.07% of the sample rests with the top ten. Sequenced sample: CD4+ T cells from PBMCs. These TCRs come from a human donor with multiple sclerosis.

This rearrangement joins TRBV27 to TRBJ2-5; D is uncertain. Trimming cost V 2 bases and J 4 bases, with 8 bases left between them. The germline gives CDR1 MNHEY, CDR2 SMNVEV (reference sequence). The CDR3 is made up of 13 amino acids. The CDR3 DNA reads TGTGCCAGCAGTTTACATTGGGGAGAGACCCAGTACTTC. Protein product: CASSLHWGETQYF.

For this clonotype: The junction shows a germline mismatch at one end, possibly a read error. The J gene is TRBJ1-5, the V gene TRBV25-1; D possibly corresponds to TRBD1 (6 bases). Germline V CDR1 and CDR2: MGHDK, SYGVNS. The CDR3 runs to 14 residues. The CDR3 region is CASSGTALNQPQHF. CDR3 nucleotides: TGTGCCAGCAGTGGGACAGCCCTCAATCAACCCCAGCATTTT.

The chain carries TRBV20-1 and TRBJ2-7; 9 nucleotides align to TRBD1. With 6 bases clipped from V and 6 bases from J, the junction kept 12 bases outside the gene matches. This CDR3 has 14 amino acids. Germline lookup yields CDR1 DFQATT and CDR2 SNEGSKA (reference sequence). Written as DNA, the CDR3 is TGCAGTGCATCCGGACAGGGGAGATGGGGCGAGCAGTACTTC. Protein sequence: CSASGQGRWGEQYF.

The gene calls are TRBV5-1 and TRBJ2-1; 7 positions agree with TRBD1. Losses at the gene ends were 0 bases for V and 10 bases for J; bases not matched to a gene: 4. The germline CDR1 and CDR2 sequences are SGHRS and YFSETQ. This CDR3 is built from 13 residues. The CDR3 DNA follows: TGCGCCAGCAGCTTGGCCTGGACAGGAGAGCAGTTCTTC. Its protein product is CASSLAWTGEQFF.

This rearrangement joins TRBV28 to TRBJ1-1; no definite D call. Germline-derived CDR1 and CDR2 are MDHEN and SYDVKM. V was clipped by 3 bases and J by 3 bases, with 11 bases between them. CDR3 length: 14 residues. The DNA for the CDR3 is TGTGCCAGCAGTTTGCAACACCCGGACACTGAAGCTTTCTTT. It is translated as CASSLQHPDTEAFF.

The chain joins TRBV29-1 to TRBJ1-1, with 10 bases fitting TRBD1. J was trimmed by 6 bases and V by 6 bases; bases with no gene match: 7. The germline V gene encodes CDR1 SQVTM and CDR2 ANQGSEA. This CDR3 region has 13 residues. The CDR3 here is CSVPGTGESEAFF. In DNA, the CDR3 is TGCAGCGTCCCCGGGACAGGGGAATCTGAAGCTTTCTTT.

The chain couples TRBV24-1 to TRBJ2-5, with 8 bases aligning to TRBD2. Germline CDR1 is KGHDR and CDR2 is SFDVKD. V shed 8 bases, J shed 5 bases, and the junction held 6 bases outside the gene matches. The CDR3 has 13 residues. CDR3: CATTGGGYETQYF. In DNA form, the CDR3 reads TGTGCCACCACCGGGGGGGGTTACGAGACCCAGTACTTC.

The V and J genes are TRBV3-1 and TRBJ2-3, with D maybe TRBD2 (6 bases). Germline values: CDR1 LGHDT, CDR2 YNNKEL (reference sequence). With 6 bases removed from V and 0 bases from J, the gap between germline ends came to 10 bases. This CDR3 region has 14 residues. In DNA, the CDR3 is TGTGCCAGCAGTCGTCGGGGGAGCACAGATACGCAGTATTTT. This gives the protein CASSRRGSTDTQYF.

The chain employs TRBV3-1 and TRBJ1-5; possibly TRBD1 for D (5 bases). This CDR3 spans 17 amino acids. Germline loops: CDR1 LGHDT, CDR2 YNNKEL (reference sequence). Trimming shortened V by 0 bases and J by 1 base, and 13 bases separated the two germline ends. The CDR3 spells CASSQDTGGDSNQPQHF. CDR3 nucleotides: TGTGCCAGCAGCCAAGATACAGGAGGGGACAGCAATCAGCCCCAGCATTTT.

The genes are TRBV4-1 and TRBJ2-2; 8 nucleotides line up with TRBD2. Germline V CDR1 and CDR2: MGHRA, YSYEKL. The trim removed 2 bases at V and 4 bases at J, leaving 9 bases unmatched. The CDR3 covers 17 residues. CDR3 in DNA: TGCGCCAGCAGCCAACCCGGGGACGGGAGGGCCACCGGGGAGCTGTTTTTT. Amino acid sequence: CASSQPGDGRATGELFF.

This chain links TRBV19 with TRBJ1-5, with D perhaps matching TRBD1 (6 bases). The V gene lost 5 bases and the J gene lost 7 bases, with 18 bases spanning the gap. CDR1 and CDR2 (germline): LNHDA, SQIVND (reference sequence). The CDR3 has 15 residues. CDR3 nucleotide sequence: TGTGCCAGTAGTGTCAATTTGGGGGCCGGCCAGCCCCAGCATTTT. Its protein product is CASSVNLGAGQPQHF.

The V and J genes are TRBV4-2 and TRBJ2-5, with 7 bases aligning to TRBD1. Germline CDR1 reads LGHNA; CDR2 reads YNFKEQ. The CDR3 consists of 15 residues. Trimming removed 1 base from V and 1 base from J; junction bases left unmatched: 3. The CDR3 sequence: CASSQVWDSQETQYF. The CDR3 nucleotides are TGTGCCAGCAGCCAAGTGTGGGACAGCCAAGAGACCCAGTACTTC.

The chain carries TRBV5-1 and TRBJ2-5; possibly TRBD1 for D (6 bases). V lost 4 bases and J lost 5, with 24 bases in between. The CDR3 is 17 amino acids. Germline loops: CDR1 SGHRS, CDR2 YFSETQ. Here the CDR3 DNA reads TGCGCCAGCAGCCGGTGGGTTAGGGGGATCGTAACGGAGACCCAGTACTTC. Protein: CASSRWVRGIVTETQYF.

The genes are TRBV6-6 and TRBJ1-1; D is unresolved. Trimming left V 2 bases short and J 1 base short, with 14 bases between. Looked up from germline, CDR1 is MNHNY and CDR2 is SVGAGI (reference sequence). The CDR3 covers 16 residues. The CDR3 bases are TGTGCCAGCAGTTACCGGGCAGGACCAGGGAACACTGAAGCTTTCTTT. This encodes CASSYRAGPGNTEAFF.

The genes are TRBV12-3 or TRBV12-4 and TRBJ2-2; maybe TRBD2 (6 bases). The CDR3 is 14 amino acids. The ends were cut back, 7 bases at V and 4 bases at J, with 13 bases in the middle. The CDR3 DNA follows: TGTGCCAGCACGCTGGGAGGACCCACCGGGGAGCTGTTTTTT. Protein sequence: CASTLGGPTGELFF.

The chain uses TRBV9 and TRBJ2-6, with a possible D match to TRBD1 (5 bases). The V gene's germline CDR1 is SGDLS and CDR2 YYNGEE. The CDR3 extends over 18 amino acids. V gave up 4 bases and J gave up 0 bases, with 17 bases separating them. CDR3 in amino acids: CASSPWTSPPSGANVLTF. The CDR3 DNA sequence: TGTGCCAGCAGCCCGTGGACATCCCCACCCTCTGGGGCCAACGTCCTGACTTTC.

The chain links TRBV30 to TRBJ1-2; no clear D gene. The CDR3 runs to 13 residues. Trimming left V 2 bases short and J 3 bases short, with 10 bases between. Per the germline V gene, CDR1 is GTSNPN and CDR2 is SVGIG (reference sequence). This CDR3 reads CAWSPSMDYGYTF. The CDR3 DNA is TGTGCCTGGAGTCCATCCATGGACTATGGCTACACCTTC.

The chain links TRBV30 to TRBJ1-1; D is possibly TRBD1 (6 bases). Trimming removed 7 bases from V and 0 bases from J, with 15 bases in between. CDR3 length: 14 residues. The germline V gene has CDR1 GTSNPN and CDR2 SVGIG (reference sequence). Here the CDR3 reads CASGGPGMNTEAFF. CDR3 sequence (DNA): TGTGCCTCGGGGGGGCCGGGGATGAACACTGAAGCTTTCTTT. Full variable domain (outside the CDR3, taken from reference TRBV30 and TRBJ1-1): SQTIHQWPATLVQPVGSPLSLECTVEGTSNPNLYWYRQAAGRGLQLLFYSVGIGQISSEVPQNLSASRPQDRQFILSSKKLLLSDSGFYLCASGGPGMNTEAFFGQGTRLTVV.

This clonotype has a handful of counts. The chain recombines TRBV29-1 with TRBJ2-7; D is ambiguous. The ends were cut back, 6 bases at V and 5 bases at J, with 11 bases in the middle. Germline loops: CDR1 SQVTM, CDR2 ANQGSEA. The CDR3 loop spans 11 amino acids. The CDR3 sequence is CSVFEGNEQYV. The CDR3 bases are TGCAGCGTGTTCGAAGGGAACGAGCAGTACGTC.

This clonotype has just a few counts. V is TRBV3-1 and J is TRBJ1-2; a possible D gene is TRBD1 (5 bases). The CDR3 consists of 13 residues. Germline CDR1 LGHDT, CDR2 YNNKEL (reference sequence). Trimming cost V 3 bases and J 2 bases, with 7 bases left between them. Here the CDR3 reads CASSQDMNYGYTF. DNA of the CDR3: TGTGCCAGCAGCCAGGACATGAACTATGGCTACACCTTC.

V and J are TRBV27 and TRBJ2-7; D is undetermined. Trimming pared 0 bases from V and 6 bases from J, leaving 15 bases between. Per the germline V gene, CDR1 is MNHEY and CDR2 is SMNVEV (reference sequence). The CDR3 is made up of 15 amino acids. CDR3 in amino acids: CASSLSPLASTEQYF. The CDR3 DNA reads as TGTGCCAGCAGTTTATCGCCGTTAGCCTCTACCGAGCAGTACTTC.

The chain uses TRBV28 and TRBJ2-7; D is perhaps TRBD1 (5 bases). The CDR3 contains 14 residues. Germline assignment: CDR1 MDHEN and CDR2 SYDVKM. V gave up 5 bases and J gave up 2 bases, with 13 bases separating them. The CDR3 nucleotides read TGTGCCAGCAGTGGCAGGGCCAGACCCTACGAGCAGTACTTC. It yields the protein CASSGRARPYEQYF.

The rearrangement links TRBV29-1 to TRBJ2-1; tentatively, D is TRBD1 (5 bases). Germline CDR1 reads SQVTM; CDR2 reads ANQGSEA. Trimming took 1 base from V and 15 from J, leaving 16 bases between them. The CDR3 extends over 12 amino acids. CDR3 amino acids: CSVEVAQGMGFF. The CDR3 nucleotides read TGCAGCGTTGAAGTAGCTCAGGGAATGGGGTTCTTC.

The genes are TRBV6-1 and TRBJ2-7; D is uncertain. V was trimmed by 4 bases and J by 4 bases, leaving 5 bases between them. Per the germline V gene, CDR1 is MNHNS and CDR2 is SASEGT. The CDR3 covers 11 residues. CDR3 protein: CASSGRYEQYF. In nucleotides, the CDR3 is TGTGCCAGCAGTGGAAGGTACGAGCAGTACTTC.

This clonotype was picked up one time. The rearrangement links TRBV20-1 to TRBJ2-3; 8 bases are shared with TRBD2. Losses at the gene ends were 1 base for V and 2 bases for J; bases not matched to a gene: 5. This CDR3 contains 15 residues. Germline loops: CDR1 DFQATT, CDR2 SNEGSKA (reference sequence). The chain's CDR3 is CSARGQRGLTDTQYF. The DNA for the CDR3 is TGCAGTGCTAGAGGCCAGCGGGGGCTCACAGATACGCAGTATTTT.

The chain is built from TRBV5-4 and TRBJ2-1; tentatively, D is TRBD2 (5 bases). Trimming took off 0 bases at V and 5 bases at J, with 18 bases between the two ends. This CDR3 is 17 amino acids long. In germline, CDR1 is SGHNT, CDR2 YYREEE (reference sequence). CDR3 region: CASSLDPSRTGNNEQFF. The CDR3 DNA is TGTGCCAGCAGCTTGGATCCGTCCCGGACTGGAAACAATGAGCAGTTCTTC.

J is TRBJ2-1 and V is TRBV19, with 9 bases that match TRBD2. The ends lost 3 bases at V and 3 bases at J; junction bases unmatched: 3. CDR3 length: 15 amino acids. Germline-derived CDR1 and CDR2 are LNHDA and SQIVND (reference sequence). The CDR3 bases are TGTGCCAGTAGTATGGGGCGGGGGGGCTACAATGAGCAGTTCTTC. The encoded protein is CASSMGRGGYNEQFF.

This clonotype was observed once. This sequence joins TRBV20-1 and TRBJ1-5; 8 bases are shared with TRBD1. With 5 bases clipped from V and 5 bases from J, the junction kept 5 bases outside the gene matches. This CDR3 comprises 13 residues. Germline V gene data show CDR1 as DFQATT and CDR2 as SNEGSKA (reference sequence). Here the CDR3 reads CSAGQGLDQPQHF. In DNA, the CDR3 is TGCAGTGCTGGACAGGGTCTAGATCAGCCCCAGCATTTT.

This sequence joins TRBV5-1 and TRBJ2-5, with D tentatively TRBD1 or TRBD2 (5 bases each). The V gene lost 4 bases and the J gene lost 4 bases, with 14 bases spanning the gap. CDR3 size: 14 residues. CDR1 is SGHRS, CDR2 YFSETQ, per germline. Here the CDR3 reads CASSPGPSAETQYF. CDR3 in DNA: TGCGCCAGCAGCCCGGGACCATCGGCAGAGACCCAGTACTTC.